Each of the 20 T cell receptor beta chains below was sequenced from the same sample in a study of blood T cells in healthy people across ages. Together with a sample-barcoded 5' primer, a J-beta primer mix was included in a second PCR lasting roughly 7 to 11 cycles. TCRdb ran MiXCR on the 5' RACE reads and lists one entry per CDR3 protein. The table shows 1.4 million or so distinct CDR3 sequences, with 35% to 45% occurring only once. Material for sequencing was blood. The receptors derive from a woman between 18 and 29 years old in good health.

This clonotype was seen a single time. The chain combines TRBV4-3 with TRBJ2-5; the D gene is possibly TRBD2 (6 bases). V dropped 2 bases and J dropped 5 bases, with 15 bases sitting between them. The CDR3 is 15 residues long. Germline assignment: CDR1 LGHNA and CDR2 YSLEER. The CDR3 coding sequence is TGCGCCAGCAGCCAAAATGGGAAGGAGGGGGAGACCCAGTACTTC. Residues: CASSQNGKEGETQYF.

CDR3 sequence (DNA): TGTGCCAGCAGTTTTCCCCGACTAGCGGGATCACACAATGAGCAGTTCTTC. Its translation is CASSFPRLAGSHNEQFF. This chain joins TRBV27 and TRBJ2-1, with 11 bases aligning to TRBD2. Trimming removed 3 bases from V and 5 bases from J; junction bases left unmatched: 9. The germline V gene encodes CDR1 MNHEY and CDR2 SMNVEV (reference sequence). The length of the CDR3 is 17 residues.

This clonotype was seen a handful of times. The V gene is TRBV12-3 or TRBV12-4, the J gene TRBJ2-3; D is uncertain. Trimming took 8 bases from V and 6 from J, leaving 18 bases between them. The CDR3 consists of 14 residues. In DNA, the CDR3 is TGTGCCAGCGTAGGGATTTGGGGTGCGGATACGCAGTATTTT. This sequence encodes CASVGIWGADTQYF.

This clonotype appeared once. The chain links TRBV4-1 to TRBJ2-1; the match to TRBD2 covers 8 bases. Trimming took 0 bases from V and 8 from J; bases not matched to a gene: 6. Looked up from germline, CDR1 is MGHRA and CDR2 is YSYEKL. The CDR3 consists of 15 residues. In nucleotides, the CDR3 is TGCGCCAGCAGCCAAGATCCCCCGGGAGGGGATGAGCAGTTCTTC. Translated: CASSQDPPGGDEQFF.

The V and J genes are TRBV30 and TRBJ1-2; D unresolved. V was cut by 4 bases and J by 7 bases, with 19 bases left in between. This CDR3 contains 14 residues. Germline CDR1 GTSNPN, CDR2 SVGIG (reference sequence). The CDR3 loop is CAWNLGPHVGGYTF. The CDR3 coding sequence is TGTGCCTGGAACCTCGGGCCCCACGTTGGTGGCTACACCTTC. Filled out from reference TRBV30 and TRBJ1-2, the complete variable domain reads SQTIHQWPATLVQPVGSPLSLECTVEGTSNPNLYWYRQAAGRGLQLLFYSVGIGQISSEVPQNLSASRPQDRQFILSSKKLLLSDSGFYLCAWNLGPHVGGYTFGSGTRLTVV.

This clonotype was observed a few times. The chain employs TRBV6-5 and TRBJ2-3; D is unclear. Trimming stripped 6 bases from V and 3 bases from J, with 13 bases between. The CDR3 is made up of 14 amino acids. From germline, CDR1 is MNHEY and CDR2 SVGAGI. CDR3 loop: CASRPLGSTDTQYF. As DNA, the CDR3 is TGTGCCAGCAGGCCTCTAGGTTCTACAGATACGCAGTATTTT.

The chain couples TRBV5-5 to TRBJ2-2, with D unresolved. Trimming took 0 bases from V and 4 from J, leaving 10 bases between them. Per germline, CDR1 SGHKS and CDR2 YYEKEE (reference sequence). The CDR3 consists of 15 residues. The CDR3: CASSLVKLPTGELFF. In nucleotides, the CDR3 is TGTGCCAGCAGCTTGGTGAAGCTTCCCACCGGGGAGCTGTTTTTT. Variable domain in full (rest from reference TRBV5-5 and TRBJ2-2): DAGVTQSPTHLIKTRGQQVTLRCSPISGHKSVSWYQQVLGQGPQFIFQYYEKEERGRGNFPDRFSARQFPNYSSELNVNALLLGDSALYLCASSLVKLPTGELFFGEGSRLTVL.

The V gene is TRBV6-2 or TRBV6-3, the J gene TRBJ2-2, with 7 nucleotides matching TRBD1. CDR3 length equals 15 residues. CDR1 is MNHEY and CDR2 is SVGEGT in the germline V gene. J was trimmed by 2 bases and V by 6 bases; bases with no gene match: 6. DNA of the CDR3: TGTGCCAGCAGCCGACAGGGCCCCAACACCGGGGAGCTGTTTTTT. Its protein product is CASSRQGPNTGELFF.

The chain joins TRBV12-5 to TRBJ2-7; no definite D call. Germline values: CDR1 LGHNT, CDR2 FRNRAP. This CDR3 has 13 residues. V shed 6 bases and J shed 2 bases, with 11 bases lying between them. CDR3 residues: CASGVGSPYEQYF. The CDR3 nucleotides read TGTGCTAGTGGGGTGGGGTCCCCCTACGAGCAGTACTTC.

The rearrangement uses TRBV20-1 and TRBJ1-6; D call uncertain. V lost 2 bases and J lost 14, with 13 bases in between. Germline V gene sequence: CDR1 DFQATT, CDR2 SNEGSKA (reference sequence). CDR3 length equals 12 residues. CDR3 loop: CSARRAGMALHF. CDR3 DNA: TGCAGTGCTAGAAGGGCCGGGATGGCCCTCCACTTT.

This clonotype was seen more than once but under ten times. V gene TRBV5-1 combines with J gene TRBJ2-2; D not certain. Germline assignment: CDR1 SGHRS and CDR2 YFSETQ. There are 15 residues in the CDR3. V was cut by 4 bases and J by 0 bases, with 10 bases left in between. The CDR3 region has the DNA TGCGCCAGCAGCAAACTTTTATCGAACACCGGGGAGCTGTTTTTT. Amino acid sequence: CASSKLLSNTGELFF.

The rearrangement links TRBV14 to TRBJ2-3, with 10 bases lining up with TRBD2. This CDR3 has 15 residues. J was trimmed by 0 bases and V by 9 bases; bases with no gene match: 6. Germline V gene lookup returns CDR1 SGHDN and CDR2 FVKESK. The CDR3 DNA sequence: TGTGCCAGTCAGCCGACTAGCGGGAGCACAGATACGCAGTATTTT. Translation: CASQPTSGSTDTQYF.

In this sample, this clonotype turned up many times. The chain combines TRBV6-6 with TRBJ2-3, with D possibly matching TRBD2 (5 bases). V dropped 1 base and J dropped 4 bases, with 12 bases sitting between them. The V gene's germline CDR1 is MNHNY and CDR2 SVGAGI (reference sequence). The CDR3 consists of 15 residues. CDR3 sequence reads: CASSYFLARADTQYF. The DNA for the CDR3 is TGTGCCAGCAGTTACTTCCTAGCCAGAGCAGATACGCAGTATTTT.

This clonotype occurred a few times. Here the CDR3 DNA reads TGTGCCATCAGTGAGTCCGGGGGTCATGGCTACACCTTC. Amino acids: CAISESGGHGYTF. The chain links TRBV10-3 to TRBJ1-2; D possibly corresponds to TRBD1 (5 bases). V gave up 0 bases and J gave up 6 bases, with 8 bases separating them. There are 13 residues in the CDR3. Germline V lookup: CDR1 ENHRY, CDR2 SYGVKD.

A remark on this clonotype: A much larger clone differs by one base, so this may be a read error. V usage is TRBV6-5 and J usage is TRBJ2-4; no definite D call. Germline V gene sequence: CDR1 MNHEY, CDR2 SVGAGI. The CDR3 contains 13 residues. Trimming took 5 bases from V and 13 from J, leaving 18 bases between them. In nucleotides, the CDR3 is TGTGCCAGCAGTGGCCCCGGAATCTACGGGCAGTACTTC. It yields the protein CASSGPGIYGQYF.

The V and J genes are TRBV18 and TRBJ1-1; tentatively, D is TRBD1 (5 bases). Between the trimmed V and J ends, which lost 3 bases and 5 bases, there was a span of 19 bases. The CDR3 is 16 amino acids. Germline values: CDR1 KGHSH, CDR2 LQKENI. CDR3 protein: CASSPNVRGEGTEAFF. The DNA of the CDR3 is TGTGCCAGCTCACCGAACGTCCGAGGGGAAGGGACTGAAGCTTTCTTT. Together with reference TRBV18 and TRBJ1-1, the CDR3 gives the full variable domain: NAGVMQNPRHLVRRRGQEARLRCSPMKGHSHVYWYRQLPEEGLKFMVYLQKENIIDESGMPKERFSAEFPKEGPSILRIQQVVRGDSAAYFCASSPNVRGEGTEAFFGQGTRLTVV.

This chain joins TRBV7-8 and TRBJ1-5; D remains unclear. Between the trimmed V and J ends, which lost 4 bases and 5 bases, there was a span of 15 bases. The CDR3 is made up of 15 amino acids. Germline V gene sequence: CDR1 SGHVS, CDR2 FQNEAQ. The CDR3 DNA reads as TGTGCCAGCAGCTCTCTGAGAGGCAGCGATCAGCCCCAGCATTTT. Residues: CASSSLRGSDQPQHF.

Details on this clonotype: One junction end disagrees with the germline gene, perhaps due to a read error. In DNA form, the CDR3 reads TGCAGTGCTAGAGATGTGGGAAGAGGCTACATCTTC. It specifies CSARDVGRGYIF. The chain combines TRBV20-1 with TRBJ1-2; D unresolved. CDR3 length: 12 amino acids. CDR1 and CDR2 (germline): DFQATT, SNEGSKA (reference sequence).

V and J are TRBV27 and TRBJ1-5, with D tentatively TRBD1 (6 bases). Trimming shortened V by 7 bases and J by 5 bases, and 15 bases separated the two germline ends. The CDR3 totals 14 residues. Germline V gene lookup returns CDR1 MNHEY and CDR2 SMNVEV (reference sequence). In nucleotides, the CDR3 is TGTGCCAGCAAGGTTCACGGGGGGCATCAGCCCCAGCATTTT. This sequence encodes CASKVHGGHQPQHF.

This chain joins TRBV7-2 and TRBJ2-5, with D possibly TRBD2 on 6 matching bases. Germline assignment: CDR1 SGHTA and CDR2 FQGNSA. Trimming took 7 bases from V and 5 from J, leaving 20 bases between them. The CDR3 sequence is 15 residues long. The CDR3 sequence is CASIIARGRVETQYF. CDR3 nucleotide sequence: TGTGCCAGCATCATCGCCCGGGGGAGAGTTGAGACCCAGTACTTC.